Only a few counts were recorded for the clone carrying this T cell receptor beta chain. The data were obtained in a study of blood T cells in healthy people across ages. Through a sample-barcoded 5' primer and a J-beta primer mix, a second PCR was run for roughly 6 to 12 cycles. Using its own MiXCR run on the 5' RACE reads, TCRdb lists one record per CDR3 protein. The sample lists approximately 670,000 distinct CDR3 sequences; about 43% were seen once. Germline CDR1 SEHNR, CDR2 FQNEAQ (reference sequence). V lost 5 bases and J lost 1, with 12 bases in between. The CDR3 contains 14 residues. This TCR was sampled from a man older than 75 in good health. The chain combines TRBV7-9 with TRBJ2-7; D gene uncertain. The sample taken for sequencing was blood. The CDR3 loop reads CASSESAASYEQYF. In DNA, the CDR3 is TGTGCCAGCAGCGAGTCGGCTGCTTCCTACGAGCAGTACTTC.